This TCR beta chain is drawn from a study of T cells in Graves' hyperthyroidism and ophthalmopathy. About the research overall: Pretreatment peripheral blood was obtained at initial diagnosis. Broader study findings: Ophthalmopathy was separated from stable hyperthyroidism by a 13 V-J model.

Not enrolled were patients with uncontrolled infection, other autoimmune disease, pregnancy or lactation. RNA transcripts yielded amplified TCR beta CDR3 regions. Primed by the HTBI set, a first-round RT-PCR was run on the TCR CDR3. MiXCR, run by TCRdb on the multiplex PCR reads, gives a single entry per CDR3 protein. The data show some 380,000 distinct CDR3 sequences, around an eighth seen once. This clonotype was seen many times. Antigen: not known. Germline is not matched at one junction end, which may reflect a read error. This CDR3 is 14 amino acids long. CDR1 is DFQATT and CDR2 is SNEGSKA in the germline V gene (reference sequence).

The receptor comes from a man between 25 and 39 years old with Graves' hyperthyroidism that later progressed to Graves' ophthalmopathy. The specimen was blood. J is TRBJ1-6 and V is TRBV20-1, with 7 bases matching TRBD1. DNA of the CDR3: TGCAGTGCTAGAGATACAGGGGCAAATTCACCCCTTCACTTT. Amino acid sequence: CSARDTGANSPLHF.